A selection of T cell receptor beta chains follows, all from one sample in a study of T cells after yellow fever vaccination. TCRdb analysed the 5' RACE reads with MiXCR anew, one entry per CDR3 protein. This sample has 500,000 to 700,000 distinct CDR3 sequences, with around 21% found just once. The sample consisted of PBMCs, taken 15 days after the yellow fever booster vaccination. The receptors come from a young man who received the YFV17D yellow fever vaccine. Both conserved end residues are part of each CDR3. D genes are given only for firm matches. Not all rows give a size; the values are once, few, many and, for expanded clones, a class.

V gene	J gene	clone size	D gene	CDR3 DNA	CDR3 protein
TRBV27	TRBJ2-1	few	NA	TGTGCCAGCAGTTTGTCTCCGGGACTTGGGGATGAGCAGTTCTTC	CASSLSPGLGDEQFF
TRBV23-1	TRBJ2-7	few	NA	TGCGCCAGCAGTCAAAGGGGACTCGGCTACGAGCAGTACTTC	CASSQRGLGYEQYF
TRBV14	TRBJ2-1	few	NA	TGTGCCAGCAGCCAAGGGATTTGGGACAATGAGCAGTTCTTC	CASSQGIWDNEQFF
TRBV10-2	TRBJ2-7	NA	NA	TGCGCCAGCAGTGTGGGGAGTAGAGGCTACGAGCAGTACTTC	CASSVGSRGYEQYF
TRBV27	TRBJ1-5	NA	NA	TGTGCCAGCAGCCAGATCAGGGGCGGACAGCCCCAGCATTTT	CASSQIRGGQPQHF
TRBV6-2/TRBV6-3	TRBJ2-1	NA	TRBD2	TGTGCCAGCAGTTACGTGACTAGCGGACATGAGCAGTTCTTC	CASSYVTSGHEQFF
TRBV12-3/TRBV12-4	TRBJ2-6	NA	TRBD2	TGTGCCAGCAGTTTAAGTACTAGCGGAAGACAATCTGGGGCCAACGTCCTGACTTTC	CASSLSTSGRQSGANVLTF
TRBV7-2	TRBJ2-1	NA	NA	TGTGCCAGCAGAATTTCGGGCCTCGAGCAGTTCTTC	CASRISGLEQFF
TRBV5-4	TRBJ1-2	NA	TRBD1	TGTGCCAGCAGCTTGGTATCAGGGGGCGCGGTTGGCTACACCTTC	CASSLVSGGAVGYTF
TRBV11-2	TRBJ1-1	NA	NA	TGTGCCAGCAGCTTAGCGGCGGAGGGCACTGAAGCTTTCTTT	CASSLAAEGTEAFF
TRBV10-3	TRBJ2-7	few	NA	TGTGCCATCAGTCCCAGGGGGGACGAGCAGTACTTC	CAISPRGDEQYF
TRBV15	TRBJ2-1	NA	NA	TGTGCCACCAGCAGATCCCGAGGCTCCTACAATGAGCAGTTCTTC	CATSRSRGSYNEQFF
TRBV5-4	TRBJ2-1	few	NA	TGTGCCAGCAGCTTGGCCTGGAGCGGCGGAAATGAGCAGTTCTTC	CASSLAWSGGNEQFF
TRBV12-3/TRBV12-4	TRBJ2-6	once	NA	TGTGCCAGCAGTTTGACCGCCCCTGGGGCCAACGTCCTGACTTTC	CASSLTAPGANVLTF
TRBV20-1	TRBJ1-2	NA	NA	TGCAGTGCCCGTCCCCCGGGGGCGTATGGCTACACCTTC	CSARPPGAYGYTF
TRBV5-1	TRBJ2-3	NA	NA	TGCGCCAGCACCCTAACGGGCCTCACAGATACGCAGTATTTT	CASTLTGLTDTQYF
TRBV19	TRBJ2-7	few	NA	TGTGCCAGTAGTAGGAGTGGAGTCGGCCCTGGGCAGTACTTC	CASSRSGVGPGQYF